This T cell receptor beta chain appears in the sequencing data of a study of CD8 T cells in ankylosing spondylitis. Study-level findings and limits: Reactive arthritis synovial fluid and blood were previously reported to contain some motif variants. What appeared characteristic of ankylosing spondylitis blood was a TCR beta motif of eight highly homologous variants.

Quantitative 5'-RACE with molecular barcodes was used to make the TCR beta libraries. TCRdb reprocessed the 5' RACE reads with MiXCR, giving one entry per CDR3 protein. The sample lists about 130,000 distinct CDR3 sequences, around 7% seen once, with 12% in the top ten. Germline V gives CDR1 MGHRA, CDR2 YSYEKL. The V gene lost 0 bases and the J gene lost 4 bases, with 10 bases spanning the gap. CDR3 length: 15 amino acids. This clonotype was seen a single time. Its antigen remains unknown. This chain links TRBV4-1 with TRBJ1-5; D might be TRBD1 (5 bases). Material: blood, either unsorted or a sorted T cell fraction (not recorded which). This clonotype originated in a male donor with ankylosing spondylitis or in good health (not recorded which). The CDR3 bases are TGCGCCAGCAGCCAAGACGGGGCAGGTAATCAGCCCCAGCATTTT. As protein: CASSQDGAGNQPQHF.